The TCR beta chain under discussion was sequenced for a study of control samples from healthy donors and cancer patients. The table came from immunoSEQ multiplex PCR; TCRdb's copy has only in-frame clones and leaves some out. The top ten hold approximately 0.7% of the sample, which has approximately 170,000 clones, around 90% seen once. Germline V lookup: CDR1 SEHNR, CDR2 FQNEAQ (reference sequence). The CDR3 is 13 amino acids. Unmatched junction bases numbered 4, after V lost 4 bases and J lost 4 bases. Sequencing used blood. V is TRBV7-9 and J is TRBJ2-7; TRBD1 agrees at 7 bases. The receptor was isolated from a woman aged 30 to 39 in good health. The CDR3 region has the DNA TGTGCCAGCAGCTCCCCGACAGGGTACGAGCAGTACTTC. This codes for CASSSPTGYEQYF.